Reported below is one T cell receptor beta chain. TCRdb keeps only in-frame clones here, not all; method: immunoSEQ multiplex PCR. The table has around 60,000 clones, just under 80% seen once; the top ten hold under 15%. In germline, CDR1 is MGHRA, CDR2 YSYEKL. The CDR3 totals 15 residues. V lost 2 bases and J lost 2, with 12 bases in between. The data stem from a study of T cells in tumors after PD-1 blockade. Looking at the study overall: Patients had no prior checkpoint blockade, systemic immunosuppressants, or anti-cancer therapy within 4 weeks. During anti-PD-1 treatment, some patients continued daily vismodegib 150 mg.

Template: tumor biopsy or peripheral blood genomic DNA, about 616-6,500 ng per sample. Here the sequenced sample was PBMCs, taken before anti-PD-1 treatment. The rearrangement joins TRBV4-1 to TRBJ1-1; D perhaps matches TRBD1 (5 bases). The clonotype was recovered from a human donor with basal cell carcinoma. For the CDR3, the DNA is TGCGCCAGCAGCCAAACCCCGGGGGGTAACACTGAAGCTTTCTTT. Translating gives CASSQTPGGNTEAFF.